This passage covers 19 T cell receptor beta chains from one sample sequenced in a study of cytomegalovirus exposure and HLA in healthy donors. PCR used 60 Vbeta primers and 13 Jbeta primers. This table comes from immunoSEQ multiplex PCR, and its TCRdb copy is limited to in-frame clones, with some not included. The data show some 180,000 clones, roughly 87% seen once. Source material: PBMCs. Receptors originate from a man in his forties in good health and CMV-seronegative.

The chain combines TRBV27 with TRBJ2-1; 9 bases match TRBD1. V lost 3 bases to trimming and J lost 4 bases; unmatched junction nucleotides: 13. From germline, CDR1 is MNHEY and CDR2 SMNVEV (reference sequence). CDR3 length: 18 amino acids. The CDR3 reads CASSLGTGRGGGYNEQFF. The CDR3 DNA is TGTGCCAGCAGTTTGGGGACAGGGCGGGGAGGGGGTTACAATGAGCAGTTCTTC.

The rearrangement links TRBV10-3 to TRBJ2-1; 7 bases fit TRBD2. The CDR3 length is 15 residues. Trimming at V came to 0 bases and at J to 2 bases, leaving 1 base not matched to a gene. The germline gives CDR1 ENHRY, CDR2 SYGVKD. The CDR3, as DNA: TGTGCCATCAGTGAGTCGGGGGGGGCCTACAATGAGCAGTTCTTC. This translates into CAISESGGAYNEQFF.

The rearrangement uses TRBV4-1 and TRBJ2-4; maybe TRBD2 (5 bases). This CDR3 contains 15 residues. Trimming removed 2 bases at V and 2 bases at J, with 10 bases between. Germline CDR1 and CDR2: MGHRA and YSYEKL. CDR3 in amino acids: CASSQLRGTKNIQYF. The CDR3 DNA reads TGCGCCAGCAGCCAACTACGAGGGACCAAAAACATTCAGTACTTC.

This chain links TRBV6-7 with TRBJ2-2; TRBD1 aligns across 11 bases. TRBV6-7 is classed as an ORF, of uncertain function. This CDR3 spans 13 amino acids. With V trimmed by 8 bases and J by 7 bases, 3 bases remained unmatched. The CDR3: CASGQGAGGELFF. The CDR3 DNA reads as TGTGCCAGCGGACAGGGGGCTGGCGGGGAGCTGTTTTTT.

This chain uses TRBV18 with TRBJ1-2, with 7 nucleotides matching TRBD1. V lost 2 bases to trimming and J lost 6 bases; unmatched junction nucleotides: 6. The CDR3 runs to 14 residues. The germline CDR1 and CDR2 sequences are KGHSH and LQKENI. This CDR3 is CASSPNQGGHGYTF. For the CDR3, the DNA is TGTGCCAGCTCACCAAACCAGGGGGGCCATGGCTACACCTTC.

The chain's CDR3 is CASSLRGLNTEAFF. The CDR3 DNA is TGTGCCAGCAGCTTACGGGGTCTGAACACTGAAGCTTTCTTT. The rearrangement joins TRBV7-3 to TRBJ1-1; D remains ambiguous. This CDR3 comprises 14 residues. Germline lookup yields CDR1 SGHTA and CDR2 FQGTGA. Deletions cut 2 bases from V and 0 bases from J, with 7 bases between.

The CDR3 is CASGRDISETQYF. CDR3 DNA: TGTGCTAGTGGCCGGGACATCTCAGAGACCCAGTACTTC. The chain recombines TRBV12-5 with TRBJ2-5; maybe TRBD1 (6 bases). Germline values: CDR1 LGHNT, CDR2 FRNRAP. V dropped 6 bases and J dropped 4 bases, with 12 bases sitting between them. The length of the CDR3 is 13 residues.

The chain combines TRBV28 with TRBJ2-5; D might be TRBD1 (6 bases). With 9 bases removed from V and 5 bases from J, the gap between germline ends came to 19 bases. This CDR3 comprises 14 residues. The germline gives CDR1 MDHEN, CDR2 SYDVKM. The CDR3 coding sequence is TGTGCCAGTGGGGTAAGGACAGAAGTGGAGACCCAGTACTTC. Translated: CASGVRTEVETQYF. Using reference TRBV28 and TRBJ2-5 for the parts outside the CDR3, the full variable domain is DVKVTQSSRYLVKRTGEKVFLECVQDMDHENMFWYRQDPGLGLRLIYFSYDVKMKEKGDIPEGYSVSREKKERFSLILESASTNQTSMYLCASGVRTEVETQYFGPGTRLLVL.

In this sample, this clone turned up once. The chain links TRBV11-1 to TRBJ1-1; D ambiguous. CDR1 and CDR2 (germline): SGHAT, FQDESV (reference sequence). V was pared by 4 bases and J by 1 base, with 10 bases between. The CDR3 loop spans 14 amino acids. The CDR3 coding sequence is TGTGCCAGCAGCTCAATTGGCGGGAACACTGAAGCTTTCTTT. Its protein product is CASSSIGGNTEAFF. The full variable domain, with the rest looked up from reference TRBV11-1 and TRBJ1-1, is EAEVAQSPRYKITEKSQAVAFWCDPISGHATLYWYRQILGQGPELLVQFQDESVVDDSQLPKDRFSAERLKGVDSTLKIQPAELGDSAMYLCASSSIGGNTEAFFGQGTRLTVV.

V gene TRBV10-1 combines with J gene TRBJ2-2; TRBD2 agrees at 7 bases. CDR3 length: 19 amino acids. With 4 bases clipped from V and 1 base from J, the junction kept 15 bases outside the gene matches. Germline loops: CDR1 WNHNN, CDR2 SYGVQD (reference sequence). The CDR3 is CASSAGSSGVAGNTGELFF. The CDR3 nucleotides read TGCGCCAGCAGTGCAGGAAGTTCCGGGGTAGCGGGGAACACCGGGGAGCTGTTTTTT.

The chain employs TRBV5-6 and TRBJ2-1, with TRBD1 matching over 7 bases. Germline CDR1 SGHDT, CDR2 YYEEEE. J gave up 0 bases and V 4 bases, and 7 bases lay outside the gene matches. CDR3 length equals 16 residues. The CDR3 nucleotides read TGTGCCAGCAGCCCCGGACAGGTCAGCTCCTACAATGAGCAGTTCTTC. Amino acids: CASSPGQVSSYNEQFF.

This clone was found once. The chain joins TRBV30 to TRBJ2-3; the D is unclear. The CDR3 loop spans 11 amino acids. V shed 6 bases and J shed 7 bases, with 11 bases lying between them. Germline V gives CDR1 GTSNPN, CDR2 SVGIG (reference sequence). The CDR3 sequence: CACTPANTQYF. The CDR3 DNA sequence: TGTGCCTGTACGCCTGCGAATACGCAGTATTTT.

The chain combines TRBV7-2 with TRBJ1-2, with a tentative D call TRBD1 (5 bases). Germline CDR1 is SGHTA and CDR2 is FQGNSA. The V and J ends lost 4 bases and 4 bases respectively, with 16 bases between them. The CDR3 is 15 residues long. The CDR3, as DNA: TGTGCCAGCAGCTCCCGCGGTGATAGGGGCTATGGCTACACCTTC. Translating it yields CASSSRGDRGYGYTF.

This clone was counted a single time. J is TRBJ2-7 and V is TRBV6-6, with 12 bases lining up with TRBD1. Trimming cost V 0 bases and J 2 bases; bases outside gene matches: 2. The germline V gene encodes CDR1 MNHNY and CDR2 SVGAGI (reference sequence). This CDR3 is built from 16 residues. The CDR3 here is CASSYSGDRGPYEQYF. DNA for the CDR3: TGTGCCAGCAGTTACTCGGGGGACAGGGGGCCCTACGAGCAGTACTTC.

V and J are TRBV6-1 and TRBJ2-5, with 8 bases lining up with TRBD2. The CDR3 totals 14 residues. Losses at the gene ends were 7 bases for V and 7 bases for J; bases not matched to a gene: 11. Looked up from germline, CDR1 is MNHNS and CDR2 is SASEGT. As DNA, the CDR3 is TGTGCCAGCACCCCGGGGGGGACTAAGAGGACCCAGTACTTC. Amino acids: CASTPGGTKRTQYF.

This clone was seen once. The chain recombines TRBV7-3 with TRBJ2-1; TRBD2 might be the D (6 bases). This CDR3 has 16 amino acids. V was clipped by 5 bases and J by 0 bases, with 14 bases between them. The germline CDR1 and CDR2 sequences are SGHTA and FQGTGA. The chain's CDR3 is CASSLLAASSYNEQFF. CDR3 nucleotides: TGTGCCAGCAGCCTTTTAGCGGCGAGCTCCTACAATGAGCAGTTCTTC.

The chain employs TRBV27 and TRBJ2-2, with 7 bases matching TRBD1. Germline loops: CDR1 MNHEY, CDR2 SMNVEV (reference sequence). The length of the CDR3 is 14 residues. V lost 0 bases to trimming and J lost 6 bases; unmatched junction nucleotides: 1. The CDR3 DNA follows: TGTGCCAGCAGTTTATCAGGGGGCCCCGGGGAGCTGTTTTTT. Translation: CASSLSGGPGELFF.

This sequence joins TRBV15 and TRBJ1-4; no firm D call. CDR1 LNHNV and CDR2 YYDKDF come from the germline V gene (reference sequence). CDR3 length: 14 residues. V was trimmed by 0 bases and J by 4 bases, leaving 6 bases between them. For the CDR3, the DNA is TGTGCCACCAGCAGAGATCAAATTAATGAAAAACTGTTTTTT. Translation gives CATSRDQINEKLFF.

CDR3 in DNA: TGTGCCAGCTCCTCCGGACAGACACGGAACACCGGGGAGCTGTTTTTT. It translates to CASSSGQTRNTGELFF. This sequence joins TRBV5-8 and TRBJ2-2; perhaps TRBD1 as D (6 bases). V was clipped by 7 bases and J by 1 base, with 17 bases between them. Germline CDR1 and CDR2: SGHTS and YDEGEE. This CDR3 is 16 amino acids long.